This passage covers 10 T cell receptor beta chains from one sample sequenced in a study of blood T cell repertoires in COVID-19 (dated by TCRdb to about 2020). Library preparation was by the immunoSEQ multiplex PCR assay. TCRdb mirrors the immuneACCESS table, restricted to in-frame sequences. Some clones are absent from its copies; in checked studies, under half trace to an unresolved V gene, and the reason for the others is unknown. For this sample the table gives 90,000 to 120,000 clones, of which just under 95% were detected only once. The ten largest clones represent around 6% of the sample. The sequencing sample was made of peripheral blood. The receptor source for this set is a man aged 65 to 79 with acute or convalescent COVID-19.

The chain combines TRBV27 with TRBJ2-2; TRBD2 is a possible D gene (5 bases). Trimming removed 3 bases from V and 4 bases from J, with 12 bases in between. Germline V gene lookup returns CDR1 MNHEY and CDR2 SMNVEV (reference sequence). This CDR3 contains 15 residues. The CDR3 coding sequence is TGTGCCAGCAGTTTTAGAGGGATTAGCACCGGGGAGCTGTTTTTT. Residues: CASSFRGISTGELFF.

This chain uses TRBV3-1 (or the pseudogene TRBV3-2) with TRBJ1-1; D possibly corresponds to TRBD1 (6 bases). The CDR3 is 16 amino acids. Germline CDR1 is LGHDT and CDR2 is YNNKEL (reference sequence). With 1 base removed from V and 3 bases from J, the gap between germline ends came to 15 bases. Here the CDR3 reads CASSQGVDRPYTEAFF. The CDR3 DNA reads TGTGCCAGCAGCCAAGGGGTAGACAGGCCCTACACTGAAGCTTTCTTT.

The chain joins TRBV7-6 to TRBJ2-2; 8 nucleotides line up with TRBD2. The CDR3 is made up of 15 amino acids. CDR1 is SGHVS and CDR2 is FNYEAQ in the germline V gene. Unmatched junction bases numbered 2, after V lost 4 bases and J lost 1 base. In DNA form, the CDR3 reads TGTGCCAGCAGCTCGGGGGGGAGGAACACCGGGGAGCTGTTTTTT. It yields the protein CASSSGGRNTGELFF.

This clone was observed a few times. The chain joins TRBV3-1 (or the pseudogene TRBV3-2) to TRBJ1-3; D is unresolved. The V gene lost 1 base and the J gene lost 2 bases, with 3 bases spanning the gap. In germline, CDR1 is LGHDT, CDR2 YNNKEL (reference sequence). The CDR3 is 13 amino acids. Written as DNA, the CDR3 is TGTGCCAGCAGCCAAGCGGCTGGAAACACCATATATTTT. Encoded protein: CASSQAAGNTIYF.

This clone is a singleton in its sample. The rearrangement links TRBV9 to TRBJ1-3; TRBD1 agrees at 7 bases. After removal of 4 bases from V and 4 bases from J, the junction contained 5 bases not matched to a gene. From germline, CDR1 is SGDLS and CDR2 YYNGEE. CDR3 length equals 14 residues. CDR3 DNA sequence: TGTGCCAGCAGCCCGGGGACAGAAGGAAACACCATATATTTT. Its protein is CASSPGTEGNTIYF.

V usage is TRBV5-4 and J usage is TRBJ2-6; weak D call: TRBD1 (6 bases). Germline CDR1 and CDR2: SGHNT and YYREEE (reference sequence). Deletions cut 4 bases from V and 0 bases from J, with 14 bases between. The CDR3 length is 17 residues. CDR3 loop: CASSPTGPISGANVLTF. The DNA of the CDR3 is TGTGCCAGCAGCCCGACAGGACCGATCTCTGGGGCCAACGTCCTGACTTTC.

This chain joins TRBV6-2 or TRBV6-3 and TRBJ2-5; 11 bases line up with TRBD2. V lost 6 bases and J lost 5; bases outside the gene matches: 5. This CDR3 comprises 14 residues. Per the germline V gene, CDR1 is MNHEY and CDR2 is SVGEGT. The DNA for the CDR3 is TGTGCCAGCAGCATTAGCGGGAGGGGGGAGACCCAGTACTTC. Its protein product is CASSISGRGETQYF.

About this clone: At the DNA level, this CDR3 is encoded by other sequences in the same sample as well. The chain has TRBV19 and TRBJ2-5, with D possibly being TRBD2 (6 bases). Deletions cut 6 bases from V and 5 bases from J, with 10 bases between. The CDR3 has 12 residues. The germline V gene has CDR1 LNHDA and CDR2 SQIVND (reference sequence). The CDR3 DNA follows: TGTGCCAGTAGACTAGCAGGGGAGACCCAGTACTTC. Translating it yields CASRLAGETQYF.

This rearrangement joins TRBV11-2 to TRBJ2-3; 9 bases align to TRBD2. Germline CDR1 is SGHAT and CDR2 is FQNNGV. The trim removed 7 bases at V and 2 bases at J, leaving 10 bases unmatched. This CDR3 spans 16 amino acids. In nucleotides, the CDR3 is TGTGCCAGCATTCTCCTAGCGGGGACTTCCACAGATACGCAGTATTTT. This encodes CASILLAGTSTDTQYF.

V and J are TRBV12-1 and TRBJ1-4. TRBV12-1 is marked as a pseudogene. The CDR3 runs 14 residues. CDR3 in DNA: TGTGCCAGCTCCCGCGGTGGGACTAATGAAAAACTGTTTTTT. As protein: CASSRGGTNEKLFF.